These T cell receptor beta chains were read from a single sample in a study of blood T cell repertoires in COVID-19. Sequenced by immunoSEQ multiplex PCR; TCRdb stores in-frame clones only, minus some. The sample has approximately 260,000 clones, 86% seen once; the top ten hold around 3.6%. The sequenced sample was peripheral blood. These receptors were obtained from a man aged 18 to 29 with active or convalescent COVID-19. The conserved cysteine and the conserved F or W are not part of the CDR3 here. Fields, in order: V gene, J gene, D gene, CDR3 protein. A D gene is named only where the DNA matches it firmly.

V gene: TRBV6-6; J gene: TRBJ2-3; D gene: -; CDR3 protein: ASSSEGDTQY
V gene: TRBV5-1; J gene: TRBJ2-5; D gene: TRBD1; CDR3 protein: ASSFGTGVSKETQY
V gene: TRBV27; J gene: TRBJ2-3; D gene: -; CDR3 protein: ASSLSTASAGTQY
V gene: TRBV6-2/TRBV6-3; J gene: TRBJ2-7; D gene: -; CDR3 protein: ASSYSVGRGHEQY
V gene: TRBV2; J gene: TRBJ1-2; D gene: -; CDR3 protein: ASSDQVLYGYT
V gene: TRBV19; J gene: TRBJ2-3; D gene: TRBD2; CDR3 protein: ASTSPGGPDTQY
V gene: TRBV6-5; J gene: TRBJ1-1; D gene: -; CDR3 protein: ASSYSSLVGGVETF
V gene: TRBV18; J gene: TRBJ2-3; D gene: TRBD2; CDR3 protein: ASSRSGGPQDTQY
V gene: TRBV16; J gene: TRBJ2-1; D gene: TRBD2; CDR3 protein: ASRGGLAGGGNEQF
V gene: TRBV10-3; J gene: TRBJ2-3; D gene: -; CDR3 protein: AISASTRATDTQY
V gene: TRBV21-1; J gene: TRBJ2-7; D gene: -; CDR3 protein: ASSKAGQTYEQY
V gene: TRBV2; J gene: TRBJ1-2; D gene: -; CDR3 protein: ASSVDGGFLYGYT
V gene: TRBV28; J gene: TRBJ2-7; D gene: -; CDR3 protein: ASARGLGEQY
V gene: TRBV6-1; J gene: TRBJ2-7; D gene: TRBD2; CDR3 protein: ASSDYQGGRDPNEQY
V gene: TRBV7-6; J gene: TRBJ1-1; D gene: TRBD1; CDR3 protein: ASSLAGRGQSESTLNTEAF
V gene: TRBV3-1/TRBV3-2; J gene: TRBJ1-2; D gene: -; CDR3 protein: ASSQEARRDGYT
V gene: TRBV6-5; J gene: TRBJ2-7; D gene: TRBD2; CDR3 protein: ASSYAGERDAEQY
V gene: TRBV6-2/TRBV6-3; J gene: TRBJ2-5; D gene: -; CDR3 protein: ASSSLAETQY
V gene: TRBV12-3/TRBV12-4; J gene: TRBJ1-2; D gene: TRBD1; CDR3 protein: ASSRDRGGYT
V gene: TRBV24-1; J gene: TRBJ2-5; D gene: TRBD1; CDR3 protein: ATSDLRGTGDPQETQY
V gene: TRBV5-1; J gene: TRBJ1-5; D gene: -; CDR3 protein: ASSLGSGGQPQH
V gene: TRBV4-1; J gene: TRBJ1-2; D gene: -; CDR3 protein: ASSQVRGGYT
V gene: TRBV3-1/TRBV3-2; J gene: TRBJ2-1; D gene: TRBD2; CDR3 protein: ASSQTTSGGFSEQF
V gene: TRBV2; J gene: TRBJ2-7; D gene: TRBD1; CDR3 protein: ASGTDVLRQY
V gene: TRBV29-1; J gene: TRBJ1-3; D gene: -; CDR3 protein: SVEDLRGWGNTIY
V gene: TRBV29-1; J gene: TRBJ1-2; D gene: TRBD1; CDR3 protein: SVTGTDYGYT